Included here is one TCR beta chain sequence, with context. The record originates from a study of T cell changes during pregnancy in multiple sclerosis. CDR1 SNHLY and CDR2 FYNNEI come from the germline V gene. This CDR3 contains 16 residues. The V end was cut by 6 bases, the J end by 2 bases, with 17 bases between. Clones were read by immunoSEQ multiplex PCR, and TCRdb kept only the in-frame ones, dropping some. This sample has some 81,000 clones, with about nine tenths found just once. The origin of this receptor is a female donor with multiple sclerosis, enrolled in a pregnancy study. Sample: peripheral blood, taken before pregnancy. This sequence joins TRBV2 and TRBJ2-4, with D perhaps TRBD2 (6 bases). The CDR3 sequence is CASRGRGFVTKNIQYF. CDR3 sequence (DNA): TGTGCCAGCAGGGGACGGGGGTTCGTGACCAAAAACATTCAGTACTTC. The full variable domain, completed using reference TRBV2 and TRBJ2-4, is EPEVTQTPSHQVTQMGQEVILRCVPISNHLYFYWYRQILGQKVEFLVSFYNNEISEKSEIFDDQFSVERPDGSNFTLKIRSTKLEDSAMYFCASRGRGFVTKNIQYFGAGTRLSVL.